The TCR beta chain under discussion was sequenced for a study of T cells in women clearing cervical HPV infection. Background on the study: For cases, blood was sampled a median approximately 150 days after lesion detection, interquartile range roughly 85 to 220 days.

Study observations and caveats: Effector/memory and HPV-specific T cells were not isolated, and association timing is unknown. TRBV6-7 abundance was lower in cases than controls (0.11% versus 0.16%).

Note on this clone: Its antigen is not identified. The DNA ends 3 residues before the CDR3 does, and the rest of the CDR3 is filled in from the germline J gene.

The CDR3 extends over 14 amino acids. Germline V CDR1 and CDR2: GTSNPN, SVGIG (reference sequence). V shed 7 bases and J 7 bases; nucleotides not matched to a gene: 10. Sequencing was performed with immunoSEQ multiplex PCR; in TCRdb, only in-frame clones are kept and a portion is missing. This sample lists tens of thousands of clones; its ten largest clones have more than 6.5%. The source is a woman between 18 and 70 years old with a cervical HPV16 infection that either progressed to CIN3+ or cleared (not recorded which). V gene TRBV30 combines with J gene TRBJ2-3; 11 nucleotides line up with TRBD2. The sample comprised blood buffy coat. The covered CDR3 bases are TGTGCCTTATTGACCGGGACTAGCGGCTATACG. Its translation: CALLTGTSGYT. The CDR3 in full is CALLTGTSGYTQYF.